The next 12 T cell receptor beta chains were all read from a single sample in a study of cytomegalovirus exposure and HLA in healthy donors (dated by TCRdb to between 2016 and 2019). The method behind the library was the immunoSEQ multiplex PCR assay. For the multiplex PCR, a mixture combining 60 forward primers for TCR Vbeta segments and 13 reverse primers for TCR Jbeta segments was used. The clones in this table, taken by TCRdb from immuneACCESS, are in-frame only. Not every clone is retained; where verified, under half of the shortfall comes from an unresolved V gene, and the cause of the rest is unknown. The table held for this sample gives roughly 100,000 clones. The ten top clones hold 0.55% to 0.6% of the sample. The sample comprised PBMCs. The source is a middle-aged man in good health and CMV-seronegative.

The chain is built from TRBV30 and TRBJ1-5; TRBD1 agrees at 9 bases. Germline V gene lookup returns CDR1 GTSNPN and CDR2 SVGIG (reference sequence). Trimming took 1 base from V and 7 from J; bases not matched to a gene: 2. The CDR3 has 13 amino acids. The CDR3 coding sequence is TGTGCCTGGAGTGGGACAGGGGCGCAGCCCCAGCATTTT. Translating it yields CAWSGTGAQPQHF.

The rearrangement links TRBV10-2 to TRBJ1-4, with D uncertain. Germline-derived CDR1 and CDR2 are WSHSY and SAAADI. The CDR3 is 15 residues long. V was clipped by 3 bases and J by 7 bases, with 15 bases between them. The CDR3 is CASSDWAGGFEKLFF. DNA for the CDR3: TGCGCCAGCAGTGATTGGGCGGGTGGGTTTGAAAAACTGTTTTTT.

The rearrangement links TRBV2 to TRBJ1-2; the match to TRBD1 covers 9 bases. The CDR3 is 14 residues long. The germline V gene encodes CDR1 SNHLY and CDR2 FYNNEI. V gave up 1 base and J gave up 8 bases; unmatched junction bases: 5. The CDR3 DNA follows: TGTGCCAGCAGTGAAGACAGGGGGCGAAAAGGCTACACCTTC. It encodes CASSEDRGRKGYTF.

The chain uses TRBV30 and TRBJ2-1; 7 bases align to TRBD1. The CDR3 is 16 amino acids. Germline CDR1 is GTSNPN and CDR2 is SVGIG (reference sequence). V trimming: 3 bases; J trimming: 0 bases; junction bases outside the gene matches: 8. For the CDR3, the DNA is TGTGCCTGGAGGAGGGGGCGGGTTAGCTCCTACAATGAGCAGTTCTTC. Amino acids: CAWRRGRVSSYNEQFF.

The CDR3 reads CASSILLDRGGYGYTF. The CDR3 nucleotides read TGTGCCAGTAGTATATTACTCGACAGGGGTGGCTATGGCTACACCTTC. This sequence joins TRBV19 and TRBJ1-2, with TRBD1 matching over 8 bases. This CDR3 spans 16 amino acids. Unmatched junction bases numbered 9, after V lost 2 bases and J lost 4 bases. Per the germline V gene, CDR1 is LNHDA and CDR2 is SQIVND (reference sequence). Based on the CDR3 plus reference TRBV19 and TRBJ1-2, the full variable domain is DGGITQSPKYLFRKEGQNVTLSCEQNLNHDAMYWYRQDPGQGLRLIYYSQIVNDFQKGDIAEGYSVSREKKESFPLTVTSAQKNPTAFYLCASSILLDRGGYGYTFGSGTRLTVV.

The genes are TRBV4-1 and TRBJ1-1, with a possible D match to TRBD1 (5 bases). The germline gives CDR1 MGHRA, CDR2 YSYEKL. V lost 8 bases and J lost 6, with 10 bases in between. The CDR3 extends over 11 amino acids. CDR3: CASREGPEAFF. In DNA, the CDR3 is TGCGCCAGCCGGGAGGGGCCTGAAGCTTTCTTT.

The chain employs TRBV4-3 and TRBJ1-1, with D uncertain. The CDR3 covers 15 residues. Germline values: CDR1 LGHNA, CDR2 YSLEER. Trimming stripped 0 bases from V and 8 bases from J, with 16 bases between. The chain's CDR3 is CASSQDKFFGEEAFF. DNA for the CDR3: TGCGCCAGCAGCCAAGATAAGTTCTTTGGTGAGGAAGCTTTCTTT.

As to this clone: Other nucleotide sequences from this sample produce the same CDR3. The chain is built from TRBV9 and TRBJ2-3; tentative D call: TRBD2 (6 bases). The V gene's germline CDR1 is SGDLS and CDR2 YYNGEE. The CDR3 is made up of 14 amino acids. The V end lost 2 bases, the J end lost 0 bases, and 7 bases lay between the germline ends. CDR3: CASSVAGSTDTQYF. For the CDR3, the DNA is TGTGCCAGCAGCGTTGCGGGGAGCACAGATACGCAGTATTTT.

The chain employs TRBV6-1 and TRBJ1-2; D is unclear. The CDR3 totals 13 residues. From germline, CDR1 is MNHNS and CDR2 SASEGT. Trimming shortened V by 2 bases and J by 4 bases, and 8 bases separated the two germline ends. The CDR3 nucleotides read TGTGCCAGCAGTGAACTCGGTGTCTATGGCTACACCTTC. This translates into CASSELGVYGYTF.

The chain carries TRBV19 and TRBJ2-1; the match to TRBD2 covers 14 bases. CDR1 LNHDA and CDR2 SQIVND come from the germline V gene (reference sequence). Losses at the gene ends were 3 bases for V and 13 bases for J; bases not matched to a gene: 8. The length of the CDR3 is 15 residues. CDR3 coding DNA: TGTGCCAGTAGTATCCTACCTGGACTAGCGGGGGGTCAGTTCTTC. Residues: CASSILPGLAGGQFF.

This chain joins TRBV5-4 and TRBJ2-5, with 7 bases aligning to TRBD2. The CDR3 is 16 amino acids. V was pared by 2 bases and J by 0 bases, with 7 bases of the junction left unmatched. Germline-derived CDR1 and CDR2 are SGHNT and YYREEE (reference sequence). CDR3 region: CASSFPAGRDQETQYF. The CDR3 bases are TGTGCCAGCAGCTTCCCGGCTGGGAGGGACCAAGAGACCCAGTACTTC.

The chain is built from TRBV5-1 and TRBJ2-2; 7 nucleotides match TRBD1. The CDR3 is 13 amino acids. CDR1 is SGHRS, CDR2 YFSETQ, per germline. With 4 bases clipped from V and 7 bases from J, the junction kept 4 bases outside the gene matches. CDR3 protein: CASSDRVNGELFF. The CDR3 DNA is TGCGCCAGCAGCGACAGGGTTAACGGGGAGCTGTTTTTT.